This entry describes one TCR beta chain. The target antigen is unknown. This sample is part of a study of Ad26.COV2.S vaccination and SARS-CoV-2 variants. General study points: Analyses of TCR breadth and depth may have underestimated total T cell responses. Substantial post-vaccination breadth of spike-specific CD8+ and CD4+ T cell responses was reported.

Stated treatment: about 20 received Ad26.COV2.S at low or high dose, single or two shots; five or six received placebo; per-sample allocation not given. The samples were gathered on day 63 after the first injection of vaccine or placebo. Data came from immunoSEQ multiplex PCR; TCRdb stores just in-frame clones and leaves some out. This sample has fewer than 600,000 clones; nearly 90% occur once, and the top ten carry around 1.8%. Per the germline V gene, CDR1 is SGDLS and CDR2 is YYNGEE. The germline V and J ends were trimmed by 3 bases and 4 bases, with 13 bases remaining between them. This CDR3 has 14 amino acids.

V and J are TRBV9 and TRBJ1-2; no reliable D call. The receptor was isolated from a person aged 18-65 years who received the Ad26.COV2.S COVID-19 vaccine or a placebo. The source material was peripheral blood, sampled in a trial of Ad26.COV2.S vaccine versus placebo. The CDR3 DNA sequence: TGTGCCAGCAGCGATTTATCTACCCTCTATGGCTACACCTTC. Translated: CASSDLSTLYGYTF. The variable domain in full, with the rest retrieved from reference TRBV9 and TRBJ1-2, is DSGVTQTPKHLITATGQRVTLRCSPRSGDLSVYWYQQSLDQGLQFLIQYYNGEERAKGNILERFSAQQFPDLHSELNLSSLELGDSALYFCASSDLSTLYGYTFGSGTRLTVV.